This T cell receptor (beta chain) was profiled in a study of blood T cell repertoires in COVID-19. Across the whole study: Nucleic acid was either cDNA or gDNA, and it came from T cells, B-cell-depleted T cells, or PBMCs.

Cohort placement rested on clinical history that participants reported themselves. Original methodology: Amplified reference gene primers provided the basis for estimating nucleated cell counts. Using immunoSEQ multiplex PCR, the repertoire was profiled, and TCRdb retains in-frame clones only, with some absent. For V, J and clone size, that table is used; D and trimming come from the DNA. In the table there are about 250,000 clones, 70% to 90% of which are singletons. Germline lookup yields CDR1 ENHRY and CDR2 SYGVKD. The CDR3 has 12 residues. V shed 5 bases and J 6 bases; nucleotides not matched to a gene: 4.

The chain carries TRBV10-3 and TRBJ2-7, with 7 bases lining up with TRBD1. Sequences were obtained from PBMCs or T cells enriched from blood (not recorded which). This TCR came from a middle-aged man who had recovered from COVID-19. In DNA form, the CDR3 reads TGTGCCATCAGTATACAGGGGATCGAGCAGTACTTC. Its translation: CAISIQGIEQYF.